This entry concerns a single TCR beta chain. The data were taken from a study of early T cells in non-severe SARS-CoV-2 infection. The V segment lost 5 bases and the J segment 3 bases; nucleotides outside the gene matches: 6. CDR3 length: 14 amino acids. Germline assignment: CDR1 SEHNR and CDR2 FQNEAQ (reference sequence). Via MiXCR, TCRdb re-called the 5' RACE reads, giving one row per CDR3 protein. In the table there are about 80,000 distinct CDR3 sequences, 5.5% to 7.5% of which are singletons. Sequenced input: whole blood. The receptor comes from an adult who was a healthcare worker with PCR-confirmed SARS-CoV-2 infection or an uninfected control (not recorded which). J is TRBJ2-7 and V is TRBV7-9; 8 bases are a match to TRBD2. CDR3 in DNA: TGTGCCAGCAGCCCCGCCGGGACTAGCTACGAGCAGTACTTC. It encodes CASSPAGTSYEQYF.